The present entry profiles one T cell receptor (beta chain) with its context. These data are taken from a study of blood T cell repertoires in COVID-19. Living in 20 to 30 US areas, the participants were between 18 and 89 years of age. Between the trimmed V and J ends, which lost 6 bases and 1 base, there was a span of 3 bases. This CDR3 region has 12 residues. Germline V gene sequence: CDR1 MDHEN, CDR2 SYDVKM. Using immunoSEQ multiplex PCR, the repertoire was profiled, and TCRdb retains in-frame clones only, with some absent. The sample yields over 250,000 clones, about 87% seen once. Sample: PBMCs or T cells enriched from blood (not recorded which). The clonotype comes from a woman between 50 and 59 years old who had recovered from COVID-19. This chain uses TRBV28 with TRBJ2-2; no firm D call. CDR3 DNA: TGTGCCAGCAGCAAGAACACCGGGGAGCTGTTTTTT. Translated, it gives CASSKNTGELFF.